Listed below are T cell receptor beta chains from one sample, sequenced in a study of blood T cell repertoires in COVID-19. Data came from immunoSEQ multiplex PCR; TCRdb stores just in-frame clones and leaves some out. The sample includes about 180,000 clones, about 86% of them seen just once. The specimen was peripheral blood. The receptors were sampled from a man in his fifties with active or convalescent COVID-19. Both conserved end residues are part of each CDR3. Fields, in order: J gene, D gene, clone size, V gene, CDR3 DNA, CDR3 protein. D genes are given only for firm matches. The size of a clone is reported for some rows only, either as once, few or many, or as a class for expanded clones.

>TRBJ1-2|TRBD1|NA|TRBV9
TGTGCCAGCAGCGCCGGACAGGGGAGTACCTATGGCTACACCTTC
CASSAGQGSTYGYTF
>TRBJ2-5|TRBD2|NA|TRBV27
TGTGCCAGCAGTGCACTAGCGGGAGACCCTCAAGAGACCCAGTACTTC
CASSALAGDPQETQYF
>TRBJ2-7|TRBD1|NA|TRBV28
TGTGCCACCACTACCGGGACAGGGGGCTACGAGCAGTACTTC
CATTTGTGGYEQYF
>TRBJ2-6|NA|NA|TRBV5-1
TGCGCCAGCAGCCTCCCTCCGTCTTCTGGGGCCAACGTCCTGACTTTC
CASSLPPSSGANVLTF
>TRBJ2-1|NA|NA|TRBV27
TGTGCCAGCAGTTTGTCCCCTATTGGCGGCGGGCAGTTCTTC
CASSLSPIGGGQFF
>TRBJ2-2|TRBD2|NA|TRBV4-1
TGCGCCAGCAGCCAAGATATTCGGAGCGGGAGGGGCACCGGGGAGCTGTTTTTT
CASSQDIRSGRGTGELFF
>TRBJ1-5|NA|NA|TRBV19
TGTGCCAGTAGTATCAGGGAGGTTAATCAGCCCCAGCATTTT
CASSIREVNQPQHF
>TRBJ2-1|TRBD1|NA|TRBV28
TGTGCCAGCAGGGCGACAGGGAATGAGCAGTTCTTC
CASRATGNEQFF
>TRBJ1-4|NA|NA|TRBV6-1
TGTGCCAGCAGTGAAGCCCGGGGTGAAAAACTGTTTTTT
CASSEARGEKLFF
>TRBJ1-6|TRBD1|NA|TRBV3-1/TRBV3-2
TGTGCCAGCAGCCTCCCCCCAGGGGGCGTCGGTAATTCACCCCTCCACTTT
CASSLPPGGVGNSPLHF
>TRBJ2-1|NA|NA|TRBV5-6
TGTGCCAGCAGCTTGGTTGCAGGTGCCAATGAGCAGTTCTTC
CASSLVAGANEQFF
>TRBJ1-1|TRBD1|NA|TRBV6-5
TGTGCGCTCAGGGAGGCTGACAGGGCCAACACTGAAGCTTTCTTT
CALREADRANTEAFF
>TRBJ1-1|NA|NA|TRBV4-1
TGCGCCAGCAGCCTACCGTCTAGTACTGAAGCTTTCTTT
CASSLPSSTEAFF
>TRBJ1-1|NA|NA|TRBV2
TGTGCCAGCAACTCAGGGATCGGGGAGGGCACTGAAGCTTTCTTT
CASNSGIGEGTEAFF
>TRBJ2-2|NA|NA|TRBV2
TGTGCCAGCAGTGATTACAGGAACACCGGGGAGCTGTTTTTT
CASSDYRNTGELFF
>TRBJ2-2|TRBD1|few|TRBV7-6
TGTGCCAGCAGCCAACAGGGGTACGGGGAGCTGTTTTTT
CASSQQGYGELFF
>TRBJ1-2|TRBD1|NA|TRBV2
TGTGCCAGCAAGAGGCAGGGGGCCAACTATGGCTACACCTTC
CASKRQGANYGYTF
>TRBJ1-5|NA|NA|TRBV12-3/TRBV12-4
TGTGCCAGCAGCGGGTGGATCAATCAGCCCCAGCATTTT
CASSGWINQPQHF
>TRBJ2-5|TRBD2|NA|TRBV5-1
TGCGCCAGCAGCCGCCGACTAGCGGTAAGGCAAGAGACCCAGTACTTC
CASSRRLAVRQETQYF
>TRBJ1-1|NA|once|TRBV7-3
TGTGCCAGCAGTGGGGACATGCACACTGAAGCTTTCTTT
CASSGDMHTEAFF
>TRBJ1-5|TRBD1|NA|TRBV9
TGTGCCAGCAGCGTAGGGTGGGACAGGGGTCAGCCCCAGCATTTT
CASSVGWDRGQPQHF
>TRBJ2-3|TRBD2|few|TRBV5-4
TGTGCCACTCCGGGACTAGAAACAGATACGCAGTATTTT
CATPGLETDTQYF
>TRBJ2-3|TRBD2|NA|TRBV24-1
TGTGCCACCAGCAGGCCCCTAGCGGGGTCCACAGATACGCAGTATTTT
CATSRPLAGSTDTQYF
>TRBJ1-1|NA|NA|TRBV27
TGTGCCAGCAGTCCACAGGGTAGGTCTGAAGCTTTCTTT
CASSPQGRSEAFF
>TRBJ2-7|TRBD1|NA|TRBV6-5
TGTGCCAGCAGCAGGACAGGGACGCAGTACGAGCAGTACTTC
CASSRTGTQYEQYF
>TRBJ1-2|NA|NA|TRBV4-1
TGCGCCAGCAGCCAAGACAGGGGAACTTCTGGCTACACCTTC
CASSQDRGTSGYTF
>TRBJ1-6|NA|NA|TRBV21-1
TGTGCCAGCAGCAAAGGAGTTGGGCGGGTACGAAATTCACCCCTCCACTTT
CASSKGVGRVRNSPLHF
>TRBJ1-6|TRBD1|many|TRBV27
TGTGCCAGCAGTCCCGGACAGGGATGGTCACCCCTCCACTTT
CASSPGQGWSPLHF
>TRBJ2-7|NA|NA|TRBV4-3
TGCGCCAGCAGCCAAGAGAAGGGAAGGGGCCACGAGCAGTACTTC
CASSQEKGRGHEQYF
>TRBJ2-2|TRBD1|NA|TRBV5-1
TGCGCCAGCAGCCTAGGACAGGGAAGGGCCACCGGGGAGCTGTTTTTT
CASSLGQGRATGELFF
>TRBJ2-7|NA|NA|TRBV14
TGTGCCAGCAGTCCTCTCTACACAGGGACCTACGAGCAGTACTTC
CASSPLYTGTYEQYF
>TRBJ2-1|NA|NA|TRBV6-5
TGTGCCAGCAGTTACGAAGACAGGGGAGGGAATGAGCAGTTCTTC
CASSYEDRGGNEQFF
>TRBJ2-1|TRBD2|NA|TRBV5-1
TGCGCCAGCAGCTTGGGACTAGCGGGGAGCAATGAGCAGTTCTTC
CASSLGLAGSNEQFF
>TRBJ1-6|NA|NA|TRBV3-1/TRBV3-2
TGTGCCAGCAGCCACACAAGGGGAAATTCACCCCTCCACTTT
CASSHTRGNSPLHF
>TRBJ1-2|NA|NA|TRBV28
TGTGCCAGCAAAACGTCGCAGGGGCCTAACTATGGCTACACCTTC
CASKTSQGPNYGYTF
>TRBJ2-6|NA|NA|TRBV2
TGTGCCAGCCACCGTACTCTCTCTGGGGCCAACGTCCTGACTTTC
CASHRTLSGANVLTF
>TRBJ2-7|NA|NA|TRBV2
TGTGCCAGCAGCCCGCCCCCTATGGGACTTTCCTACGAGCAGTACTTC
CASSPPPMGLSYEQYF
>TRBJ2-1|NA|NA|TRBV2
TGTGCCAGCAGTGAAGCGGCAGGGGCATGGAATGAGCAGTTCTTC
CASSEAAGAWNEQFF
>TRBJ1-1|NA|NA|TRBV29-1
TGCAGCGTTGTGAGGGCGAACACTGAAGCTTTCTTT
CSVVRANTEAFF
>TRBJ2-1|TRBD1|NA|TRBV3-1/TRBV3-2
TGTGCCAGCAGCCACTCTACAGGGGTCGACGTTGGGAATGAGCAGTTCTTC
CASSHSTGVDVGNEQFF
>TRBJ1-6|NA|NA|TRBV5-6
TGTGCCAGCAGCTTGGGGGGGGTCACTTATAATTCACCCCTCCACTTT
CASSLGGVTYNSPLHF
>TRBJ2-3|TRBD1|NA|TRBV5-6
TGTGCCAGCAGTGGGGGACAGCTCACAGATACGCAGTATTTT
CASSGGQLTDTQYF
>TRBJ2-7|TRBD1|NA|TRBV4-1
TGCGCCAGCAGCCAGATGGACAGGGGTAAAGGGGCCACCTACGAGCAGTACTTC
CASSQMDRGKGATYEQYF
>TRBJ2-3|TRBD2|NA|TRBV11-2
TGTGCCAGCAGCTTAGTTCGGGGGGTTGATACGCAGTATTTT
CASSLVRGVDTQYF
>TRBJ2-3|TRBD1|once|TRBV7-3
TGTGCCAGCAGCTACACAGGGGCAGATACGCAGTATTTT
CASSYTGADTQYF
>TRBJ2-1|TRBD1|NA|TRBV6-4
TGTGCCAGCAGTGACCAGACAGGGGGAACCTACAATGAGCAGTTCTTC
CASSDQTGGTYNEQFF
>TRBJ2-7|NA|NA|TRBV5-6
TGTGCCAGCAGCTTGGAACGGGGTACCTACGAGCAGTACTTC
CASSLERGTYEQYF
>TRBJ2-2|TRBD1|NA|TRBV3-1/TRBV3-2
TGTGCCAGCAGCACCCGGGACAGCCACACCGGGGAGCTGTTTTTT
CASSTRDSHTGELFF
>TRBJ1-1|NA|NA|TRBV5-6
TGTGCCAGCAGCTTGCACGACGGTATCAGGGCTTTCTTT
CASSLHDGIRAFF
>TRBJ2-3|NA|NA|TRBV6-2/TRBV6-3
TGTGCCAGCAGTTCAATTAGCGGAGACACAGATACGCAGTATTTT
CASSSISGDTDTQYF
>TRBJ2-7|TRBD2|NA|TRBV6-5
TGTGCCAGCAGTTACTTGTCCGGGACTAGCGTCTACGAGCAGTACTTC
CASSYLSGTSVYEQYF
>TRBJ1-5|NA|NA|TRBV28
TGTGCCAGCAGTTTACCCCCCCGGGGGGGGAGTCAGCCCCAGCATTTT
CASSLPPRGGSQPQHF
>TRBJ1-2|NA|NA|TRBV4-1
TGCGCCAGCAGTCAAAACGGCTTCACGGAGGGCTACACCTTC
CASSQNGFTEGYTF
>TRBJ2-6|NA|NA|TRBV2
TGTGCCAGACGGGACTGGAGTTTCTCTGGGGCCAACGTCCTGACTTTC
CARRDWSFSGANVLTF
>TRBJ2-1|NA|NA|TRBV6-5
TGTGCCAGCACCGGCCATGGTCTAGATGAGCAGTTCTTC
CASTGHGLDEQFF
>TRBJ2-1|NA|NA|TRBV6-2/TRBV6-3
TGTGCCAGCAGTCCGGACCCAGGCGCGGCGGGGGCCTCCTACAATGAGCAGTTCTTC
CASSPDPGAAGASYNEQFF
>TRBJ2-7|TRBD1|NA|TRBV12-3/TRBV12-4
TGTGCCAGCGGACGACAGGGGTACGAGCAGTACTTC
CASGRQGYEQYF
>TRBJ1-1|NA|NA|TRBV12-3/TRBV12-4
TGTGCCAGCAGTTTAGCTGAGGGCCTTGAAGCTTTCTTT
CASSLAEGLEAFF
>TRBJ1-2|NA|NA|TRBV28
TGTGCCAGCTTCCGGGGTTATGGCTACACCTTC
CASFRGYGYTF
>TRBJ2-7|NA|NA|TRBV9
TGTGCCAGCAGCGTAGGGACAGTTTCCTACGAGCAGTACTTC
CASSVGTVSYEQYF